This is a list of T cell receptor beta chains from one sample in a study of regulatory T cells in long-lasting Graves disease. Each CDR3 protein is one row after TCRdb ran MiXCR on the multiplex PCR reads. The sample shows 550,000 to 700,000 distinct CDR3 sequences, around 15% of them seen only once. These records were also assigned to another study, of T cells in Graves' hyperthyroidism and ophthalmopathy.

Source: peripheral blood mononuclear cells (PBMCs), taken at new diagnosis, from a patient treated with antithyroid drugs. The receptors derive from a man aged 18 to 30 with Graves disease. CDR3s include the opening cysteine and the closing phenylalanine or tryptophan. A D gene is named only where the DNA matches it firmly. Size tells how often a clone was seen (once, few, many) or the class of an expanded clone, and some rows leave it out.

D gene: NA
J gene: TRBJ2-3
clone size: NA
V gene: TRBV9
CDR3 DNA: TGTGCCAGCAGCCTGGAGGGGGCCACAGATACGCAGTATTTT
CDR3 protein: CASSLEGATDTQYF

D gene: NA
J gene: TRBJ2-1
clone size: few
V gene: TRBV4-2
CDR3 DNA: TGTGCCAGCAGCCAAGAGAGGTGGGAACCGTGGAATGAGCAGTTCTTC
CDR3 protein: CASSQERWEPWNEQFF

D gene: TRBD1
J gene: TRBJ1-5
clone size: few
V gene: TRBV6-1
CDR3 DNA: TGTGCCAGCAGTGGAAGACAGGGGGCGATTAATCAGCCCCAGCATTTT
CDR3 protein: CASSGRQGAINQPQHF

D gene: TRBD1
J gene: TRBJ2-7
clone size: NA
V gene: TRBV19
CDR3 DNA: TGTGCCAGTAGTATGGTCACAGGGGGCCTCTACGAGCAGTACTTC
CDR3 protein: CASSMVTGGLYEQYF

D gene: NA
J gene: TRBJ1-2
clone size: NA
V gene: TRBV12-3/TRBV12-4
CDR3 DNA: TGTGCCAGCAGTCCCCCTGGTAGGGGAATGAAGTACACCTTC
CDR3 protein: CASSPPGRGMKYTF

D gene: TRBD1
J gene: TRBJ2-1
clone size: NA
V gene: TRBV25-1
CDR3 DNA: TGTGCCAGCAGTCCCGGGACAGGTTACAATGAGCAGTTCTTC
CDR3 protein: CASSPGTGYNEQFF

D gene: NA
J gene: TRBJ1-2
clone size: NA
V gene: TRBV15
CDR3 DNA: TGTGCCACCAGCGGCGACAGATCTAACTATGGCTACACCTTC
CDR3 protein: CATSGDRSNYGYTF

D gene: TRBD1
J gene: TRBJ2-4
clone size: many
V gene: TRBV28
CDR3 DNA: TGTGCCAGCAGTTTACTACCAGGACAGGGCGCTTACATTCAGTACTTC
CDR3 protein: CASSLLPGQGAYIQYF

D gene: TRBD1
J gene: TRBJ2-7
clone size: many
V gene: TRBV6-1
CDR3 DNA: TGTGCCAGCAAGGATGGGACAGGGTCTGCCTACGAGCAGTACTTC
CDR3 protein: CASKDGTGSAYEQYF

D gene: NA
J gene: TRBJ2-4
clone size: NA
V gene: TRBV6-1
CDR3 DNA: TGTGCCAGCAGCGCTAGCTTGGGGAGCTCCTACAATGAGCAGTACTTC
CDR3 protein: CASSASLGSSYNEQYF

D gene: NA
J gene: TRBJ2-4
clone size: many
V gene: TRBV7-9
CDR3 DNA: TGTGCCAGCAGCGATCAAAACCGTCCACCCCACTTC
CDR3 protein: CASSDQNRPPHF

D gene: TRBD2
J gene: TRBJ2-7
clone size: few
V gene: TRBV29-1
CDR3 DNA: TGCAGCGTTGAGCGTGTGGGGCTAGCGGGAGGGAGGGTTTCCTACGAGCAGTACTTC
CDR3 protein: CSVERVGLAGGRVSYEQYF

D gene: TRBD2
J gene: TRBJ2-3
clone size: many
V gene: TRBV28
CDR3 DNA: TGTGCCAGCAGTTCAGCCGCAGCGGGGGCGGTAGAGACAGATACGCAGTATTTT
CDR3 protein: CASSSAAAGAVETDTQYF

D gene: TRBD2
J gene: TRBJ2-3
clone size: NA
V gene: TRBV25-1
CDR3 DNA: TGTGCCAGCAGTCGAATAGGGGGCATAGCGGGAGGGCGAGTGGGCACAGATACGCAGTATTTT
CDR3 protein: CASSRIGGIAGGRVGTDTQYF

D gene: NA
J gene: TRBJ2-3
clone size: few
V gene: TRBV6-1
CDR3 DNA: TGTGCCAGCAGTGGTCGGGGTGGTACATACAGCACAGATACGCAGTATTTT
CDR3 protein: CASSGRGGTYSTDTQYF

D gene: NA
J gene: TRBJ2-2
clone size: many
V gene: TRBV28
CDR3 DNA: TGTGCCAGCAGTTACTATGAGGCGAACACCGGGGAGCTGTTTTTT
CDR3 protein: CASSYYEANTGELFF

D gene: TRBD2
J gene: TRBJ2-7
clone size: many
V gene: TRBV12-3/TRBV12-4
CDR3 DNA: TGTGCCAGCAGACCGGGACTAGGAGGGGGCGAGCAGTACTTC
CDR3 protein: CASRPGLGGGEQYF

D gene: NA
J gene: TRBJ1-5
clone size: NA
V gene: TRBV5-1
CDR3 DNA: TGCGCCAGCAGCTCGGGGGCAATCAATCAGCCCCAGCATTTT
CDR3 protein: CASSSGAINQPQHF

D gene: TRBD2
J gene: TRBJ2-1
clone size: many
V gene: TRBV11-3
CDR3 DNA: TGTGCCAGCAGCCGACTAGCGGGAGGAAGTGAGCAGTTCTTC
CDR3 protein: CASSRLAGGSEQFF

D gene: NA
J gene: TRBJ2-7
clone size: many
V gene: TRBV10-3
CDR3 DNA: TGTGCCATCAGTGAGGGTCAGGTACAGTACTTC
CDR3 protein: CAISEGQVQYF

D gene: TRBD2
J gene: TRBJ2-7
clone size: few
V gene: TRBV20-1
CDR3 DNA: TGCAGTGCAAGGGACGGTACCCGTAGCGGGAGGCACTACGAGCAGTACTTC
CDR3 protein: CSARDGTRSGRHYEQYF

D gene: NA
J gene: TRBJ1-1
clone size: NA
V gene: TRBV29-1
CDR3 DNA: TGCAGCGCCCTGGACGGCTTGAACACTGAAGCTTTCTTT
CDR3 protein: CSALDGLNTEAFF

D gene: TRBD2
J gene: TRBJ2-1
clone size: NA
V gene: TRBV11-2
CDR3 DNA: TGTGCCAGCAGCTTGACTAGCCGTAATGAGCAGTTCTTC
CDR3 protein: CASSLTSRNEQFF

D gene: TRBD2
J gene: TRBJ2-3
clone size: NA
V gene: TRBV4-1
CDR3 DNA: TGCGCCAGCAGCCACAGTGGGACTAGTTATAACACGGATACGCAGTATTTT
CDR3 protein: CASSHSGTSYNTDTQYF

D gene: NA
J gene: TRBJ1-1
clone size: few
V gene: TRBV5-1
CDR3 DNA: TGTGCCAGCAGCCGAAGAGGTGGGAACACTGAAGCTTTCTTT
CDR3 protein: CASSRRGGNTEAFF

D gene: NA
J gene: TRBJ2-7
clone size: NA
V gene: TRBV5-4
CDR3 DNA: TGTGCCAGTAAAATTAGCGGACCCTACGAGCAGTACTTC
CDR3 protein: CASKISGPYEQYF

D gene: TRBD2
J gene: TRBJ2-3
clone size: NA
V gene: TRBV6-2/TRBV6-3
CDR3 DNA: TGTGCCAGCAGTTCGCTTCGGGGGGCGGGAGGGCCGGGAGATACGCAGTATTTT
CDR3 protein: CASSSLRGAGGPGDTQYF

D gene: NA
J gene: TRBJ2-7
clone size: few
V gene: TRBV7-9
CDR3 DNA: TGTGCCAGCAGCCCTGGGACCGCTGAAGACCTCTACTACGAGCAGTACTTC
CDR3 protein: CASSPGTAEDLYYEQYF

D gene: NA
J gene: TRBJ2-3
clone size: few
V gene: TRBV7-3
CDR3 DNA: TGTGCCAGCAGCCCTCGCGAGGCAAGCACAGATACGCAGTATTTT
CDR3 protein: CASSPREASTDTQYF

D gene: TRBD1
J gene: TRBJ2-3
clone size: many
V gene: TRBV7-2
CDR3 DNA: TGTGCCAGCAGCTTAGATACAGGGGGGACAGATACGCAGTATTTT
CDR3 protein: CASSLDTGGTDTQYF

D gene: TRBD2
J gene: TRBJ2-3
clone size: many
V gene: TRBV5-1
CDR3 DNA: TGCGCCAGCAGCTACACGGTGTCTAGCGGGAGAGTGGTCACAGATACGCAGTATTTT
CDR3 protein: CASSYTVSSGRVVTDTQYF

D gene: TRBD1
J gene: TRBJ2-3
clone size: few
V gene: TRBV7-9
CDR3 DNA: TGTGCCAGCAGCTCTTGGACAGGGGAAGATACGCAGTATTTT
CDR3 protein: CASSSWTGEDTQYF

D gene: TRBD2
J gene: TRBJ2-3
clone size: NA
V gene: TRBV4-1
CDR3 DNA: TGCGCCAGCAGCCAACCAGCGGGAGGGCCCACAGATACGCAGTATTTT
CDR3 protein: CASSQPAGGPTDTQYF

D gene: TRBD2
J gene: TRBJ2-1
clone size: NA
V gene: TRBV19
CDR3 DNA: TGTGCCAGTAGTAGCCCCGGGAGGGTCTACAATGAGCAGTTCTTC
CDR3 protein: CASSSPGRVYNEQFF

D gene: NA
J gene: TRBJ1-2
clone size: many
V gene: TRBV6-2/TRBV6-3
CDR3 DNA: TGTGCCAGCAGTGAAACAGCTAACTATGGCTACACCTTC
CDR3 protein: CASSETANYGYTF

D gene: NA
J gene: TRBJ2-2
clone size: many
V gene: TRBV28
CDR3 DNA: TGTGCCAGCAGTTTCGGGCGAAACGGGGAGCTGTTTTTT
CDR3 protein: CASSFGRNGELFF

D gene: NA
J gene: TRBJ1-1
clone size: few
V gene: TRBV12-3/TRBV12-4
CDR3 DNA: TGTGCCAGCAGTTTAGATTCTGGAGGAGTGTGGACTGAAGCTTTCTTT
CDR3 protein: CASSLDSGGVWTEAFF

D gene: TRBD1
J gene: TRBJ2-7
clone size: many
V gene: TRBV5-1
CDR3 DNA: TGCGCCAGCAGCTTGTACGGGACAGGGGGCAAGGAGCAGTACTTC
CDR3 protein: CASSLYGTGGKEQYF

D gene: NA
J gene: TRBJ1-5
clone size: many
V gene: TRBV15
CDR3 DNA: TGTGCCACCAGCCGGTCCATTAGCAATCAGCCCCAGCATTTT
CDR3 protein: CATSRSISNQPQHF

D gene: TRBD1
J gene: TRBJ2-1
clone size: NA
V gene: TRBV7-6
CDR3 DNA: TGTGCCAGCAGCTCGACCGGGACAGTCTCCTACAATGAGCAGTTCTTC
CDR3 protein: CASSSTGTVSYNEQFF

D gene: TRBD1
J gene: TRBJ1-5
clone size: once
V gene: TRBV20-1
CDR3 DNA: TGCAGTGGGACAGGGGGCGGCAATCAGCCCCGGCATTTT
CDR3 protein: CSGTGGGNQPRHF

D gene: TRBD1
J gene: TRBJ2-1
clone size: many
V gene: TRBV6-1
CDR3 DNA: TGTGCCTCGTCCGGGACAGGGTTGAATGAGCAGTTCTTC
CDR3 protein: CASSGTGLNEQFF

D gene: TRBD1
J gene: TRBJ1-1
clone size: few
V gene: TRBV5-1
CDR3 DNA: TGTGCCAGCAGCTTAACGAGGGGGCCGAACACTGAAGCTTTCTTT
CDR3 protein: CASSLTRGPNTEAFF

D gene: TRBD1
J gene: TRBJ1-2
clone size: many
V gene: TRBV2
CDR3 DNA: TGTGCCAGCAGTGTCTACGGGACAGGGGGTGATGGCTACACCTTC
CDR3 protein: CASSVYGTGGDGYTF

D gene: NA
J gene: TRBJ2-2
clone size: few
V gene: TRBV18
CDR3 DNA: TGTGCCAGCTCACCGCTCCAGGGCGCCCGCATCACCGGGGAGCTGTTTTTT
CDR3 protein: CASSPLQGARITGELFF

D gene: NA
J gene: TRBJ1-4
clone size: many
V gene: TRBV20-1
CDR3 DNA: TGCAGTGCTAGAGTTAGGAAGGGCTTGGATGAAAAACTGTTTTTT
CDR3 protein: CSARVRKGLDEKLFF

D gene: NA
J gene: TRBJ1-4
clone size: NA
V gene: TRBV5-1
CDR3 DNA: TGCGCCAGCAGCTTGGAACGGGGAAGCGAAAATGAAAAACTGTTTTTT
CDR3 protein: CASSLERGSENEKLFF

D gene: NA
J gene: TRBJ1-1
clone size: NA
V gene: TRBV29-1
CDR3 DNA: TGCAGCGCCTCGGGGGGCTGGGGAATGAACACTGAAGCTTTCTTT
CDR3 protein: CSASGGWGMNTEAFF

D gene: NA
J gene: TRBJ2-7
clone size: NA
V gene: TRBV20-1
CDR3 DNA: TGCAGTGCCTCACAGGGAACCTACGAGCAGTACTTC
CDR3 protein: CSASQGTYEQYF

D gene: TRBD1
J gene: TRBJ2-1
clone size: many
V gene: TRBV7-9
CDR3 DNA: TGTGCCAGCAGCCTCCGGGACAGGGGGCGGGATGAGCAGTTCTTC
CDR3 protein: CASSLRDRGRDEQFF

D gene: TRBD1
J gene: TRBJ2-3
clone size: many
V gene: TRBV12-3/TRBV12-4
CDR3 DNA: TGTGCCAGCAGCCGTCGGCTGGACAGGGTTTCGGATACGCAGTATTTT
CDR3 protein: CASSRRLDRVSDTQYF

D gene: NA
J gene: TRBJ2-7
clone size: many
V gene: TRBV11-2
CDR3 DNA: TGTGCCAGCAGCTTAGTTTCAACGGGGCGGCAGTACTTC
CDR3 protein: CASSLVSTGRQYF

D gene: NA
J gene: TRBJ1-2
clone size: many
V gene: TRBV3-1
CDR3 DNA: TGTGCCAGCAGCCAAGAGGGTGGTTCCTATGGCTACACCTTC
CDR3 protein: CASSQEGGSYGYTF

D gene: TRBD2
J gene: TRBJ2-1
clone size: many
V gene: TRBV12-3/TRBV12-4
CDR3 DNA: TGTGCCAGCAGCCCTACCGGGACTAGTACGGGTGAGCAGTTCTTC
CDR3 protein: CASSPTGTSTGEQFF

D gene: TRBD1
J gene: TRBJ2-3
clone size: NA
V gene: TRBV15
CDR3 DNA: TGTGCCACCAGCAGGGACAGGGGCATCACAGATACGCAGTATTTT
CDR3 protein: CATSRDRGITDTQYF

D gene: NA
J gene: TRBJ1-4
clone size: many
V gene: TRBV7-6
CDR3 DNA: TGTGCCAGCAGCCCACAGGGTGAAAAACTGTTTTTT
CDR3 protein: CASSPQGEKLFF